One sample yielded the 2 T cell receptor beta chains listed below, sequenced in a study of CD8+CD57+ T cells in acquired aplastic anemia. Profiling that covered TCR beta VDJ and CDR3 relied on genomic DNA as its template. TCRdb processed the reads anew with MiXCR; each CDR3 protein has one entry. This sample carries more than 95,000 distinct CDR3 sequences, over 30% of them seen once, and the ten largest clones take about 3%. Selection for sequencing was limited to patients who had shown CD8+CD57+ cell expansion by flow cytometry. Sample: sorted CD4+, CD8+, or CD8+CD57+ T cells (not recorded which) from PBMCs. The receptors were sampled from a human donor with aplastic anemia.

Many counts were recorded for this clonotype. J is TRBJ2-1 and V is TRBV20-1, with D unresolved. The CDR3 is 13 amino acids. The germline CDR1 and CDR2 sequences are DFQATT and SNEGSKA (reference sequence). V lost 6 bases and J 0 bases, leaving 9 bases between the germline ends. The CDR3 loop is CSAPKSSYNEQFF. CDR3 DNA: TGCAGTGCCCCTAAGAGCTCCTACAATGAGCAGTTCTTC.

This clonotype appeared a single time. The chain carries TRBV5-6 and TRBJ1-4, with TRBD1 matching over 8 bases. The CDR3 loop spans 14 amino acids. CDR1 SGHDT and CDR2 YYEEEE come from the germline V gene. The J segment lost 7 bases and the V segment lost 3 bases, leaving 5 bases of the junction unmatched. The CDR3 loop reads CASSYGTGAEKLFF. The CDR3 DNA is TGTGCCAGCAGCTACGGGACAGGCGCTGAAAAACTGTTTTTT. The full variable domain, completed using reference TRBV5-6 and TRBJ1-4, is DAGVTQSPTHLIKTRGQQVTLRCSPKSGHDTVSWYQQALGQGPQFIFQYYEEEERQRGNFPDRFSGHQFPNYSSELNVNALLLGDSALYLCASSYGTGAEKLFFGSGTQLSVL.